The 15 T cell receptor beta chains in this list originate from one sample, sequenced in a study of OX40 agonist ivuxolimab in advanced cancers. The table came from immunoSEQ multiplex PCR; TCRdb's copy has only in-frame clones and leaves some out. The repertoire holds some 63,000 clones, with around 87% as singletons. The sample in question was CD4+ or CD8+ T cells sorted from blood, obtained in a trial of the OX40 agonist ivuxolimab. Source of these receptors: an adult with an advanced solid tumor such as melanoma, head and neck, liver or kidney cancer.

The chain has TRBV29-1 and TRBJ1-6, with D uncertain. The CDR3 is 13 residues long. Trimming left V 5 bases short and J 2 bases short, with 7 bases between. Germline CDR1 reads SQVTM; CDR2 reads ANQGSEA. The CDR3 bases are TGCAGCGTTAAGCCCACCTATAATTCACCCCTCCACTTT. Its translation is CSVKPTYNSPLHF.

The CDR3 DNA is TGTGCCAGCAGTTTTGGGCGGGAGCAGTTCTTC. Residues: CASSFGREQFF. The chain recombines TRBV28 with TRBJ2-1; D uncertain. CDR1 and CDR2 (germline): MDHEN, SYDVKM. CDR3 length: 11 amino acids. V was cut by 3 bases and J by 10 bases, with 7 bases left in between.

The sample holds one count of this clone. The chain joins TRBV7-2 to TRBJ1-2; D not resolved. Per germline, CDR1 SGHTA and CDR2 FQGNSA. The V end lost 3 bases, the J end lost 10 bases, and 12 bases lay between the germline ends. The CDR3 has 12 residues. The CDR3 sequence: CASSLRGKAYTF. The CDR3 DNA follows: TGTGCCAGCAGCTTGAGAGGGAAGGCCTACACCTTC.

This chain joins TRBV7-7 and TRBJ1-1; D perhaps matches TRBD1 (6 bases). Trimming stripped 5 bases from V and 1 base from J, with 17 bases between. The CDR3 loop spans 16 amino acids. The V gene's germline CDR1 is SSHAT and CDR2 FNYEAQ (reference sequence). Here the CDR3 reads CASSIHRDRANTEAFF. Here the CDR3 DNA reads TGTGCCAGCAGCATCCACAGGGACCGGGCGAACACTGAAGCTTTCTTT.

V gene TRBV4-1 combines with J gene TRBJ1-1, with TRBD1 matching over 8 bases. In germline, CDR1 is MGHRA, CDR2 YSYEKL. The CDR3 is 12 residues long. The junction had 6 bases not matched to a gene; V was cut back by 3 bases and J by 12 bases. CDR3 sequence: CASSQPGQGPFF. The CDR3, as DNA: TGCGCCAGCAGCCAGCCCGGACAGGGCCCTTTCTTT.

The chain recombines TRBV5-4 with TRBJ2-5, with TRBD2 as a possible D gene (5 bases). This CDR3 has 14 amino acids. CDR1 and CDR2 from the germline V gene are SGHNT and YYREEE (reference sequence). Trimming took off 1 base at V and 5 bases at J, with 12 bases between the two ends. CDR3 DNA sequence: TGTGCCAGCAGCTTGCTTTCGGGATCGGAGACCCAGTACTTC. Encoded protein: CASSLLSGSETQYF.

The rearrangement joins TRBV28 to TRBJ1-6; perhaps TRBD1 as D (5 bases). The V and J ends lost 2 bases and 10 bases respectively, with 18 bases between them. The CDR3 totals 16 residues. CDR1 MDHEN and CDR2 SYDVKM come from the germline V gene. CDR3 sequence reads: CASSLVWGVGGSPLHF. CDR3 DNA sequence: TGTGCCAGCAGTTTAGTATGGGGGGTGGGAGGATCACCCCTCCACTTT. The variable domain in full, with the rest retrieved from reference TRBV28 and TRBJ1-6, is DVKVTQSSRYLVKRTGEKVFLECVQDMDHENMFWYRQDPGLGLRLIYFSYDVKMKEKGDIPEGYSVSREKKERFSLILESASTNQTSMYLCASSLVWGVGGSPLHFGNGTRLTVT.

Only a few counts were recorded for this clone. Within the sample, other DNA sequences also encode this same CDR3. This sequence joins TRBV6-5 and TRBJ2-7; 9 bases align to TRBD1. Germline V gene data show CDR1 as MNHEY and CDR2 as SVGAGI. The CDR3 is 14 amino acids. V was pared by 2 bases and J by 7 bases, with 6 bases of the junction left unmatched. The CDR3 here is CASSYGDRGWEQYF. The CDR3 DNA reads as TGTGCCAGCAGTTACGGTGACAGGGGGTGGGAGCAGTACTTC.

A single count supports this clone. V gene TRBV6-6 combines with J gene TRBJ1-4; D might be TRBD1 (6 bases). The CDR3 has 16 residues. V lost 5 bases and J 0 bases, leaving 13 bases between the germline ends. Per germline, CDR1 MNHNY and CDR2 SVGAGI (reference sequence). CDR3 region: CASSRETGSTNEKLFF. For the CDR3, the DNA is TGTGCCAGCAGTAGAGAGACAGGCTCAACTAATGAAAAACTGTTTTTT.

The chain is built from TRBV10-3 and TRBJ2-1, with TRBD1 matching 9 bases. V dropped 2 bases and J dropped 4; count of bases not matched to a gene: 12. This CDR3 has 18 amino acids. The germline gives CDR1 ENHRY, CDR2 SYGVKD. CDR3 bases: TGTGCCATCAGTGAGAACCCCCCCACAGGGGGCCTTTACAATGAGCAGTTCTTC. This translates into CAISENPPTGGLYNEQFF.

This chain joins TRBV7-2 and TRBJ2-5; the D gene is possibly TRBD2 (5 bases). The CDR3 is made up of 12 amino acids. V lost 5 bases and J lost 5, with 9 bases in between. Germline V gives CDR1 SGHTA, CDR2 FQGNSA. In nucleotides, the CDR3 is TGTGCCAGCAGCCCTAGCTGGGAGACCCAGTACTTC. Translated, it gives CASSPSWETQYF.

This clone was observed once. This chain joins TRBV2 and TRBJ1-2; no definite D call. From germline, CDR1 is SNHLY and CDR2 FYNNEI. The CDR3 contains 15 residues. V dropped 7 bases and J dropped 3 bases, with 18 bases sitting between them. CDR3 sequence reads: CASMGSGRTYYGYTF. The CDR3 DNA sequence: TGTGCCAGCATGGGGTCGGGCCGAACATACTATGGCTACACCTTC.

The chain combines TRBV15 with TRBJ1-2; 7 bases fit TRBD1. The trim removed 8 bases at V and 8 bases at J, leaving 11 bases unmatched. The CDR3 runs 13 residues. Germline V gene lookup returns CDR1 LNHNV and CDR2 YYDKDF (reference sequence). CDR3 sequence reads: CATGGKGARGYTF. Here the CDR3 DNA reads TGTGCCACCGGCGGAAAGGGGGCGCGGGGCTACACCTTC.

This chain joins TRBV6-5 and TRBJ1-5; no definite D call. Germline V gene lookup returns CDR1 MNHEY and CDR2 SVGAGI. V lost 0 bases and J 3 bases, leaving 3 bases between the germline ends. CDR3 length equals 13 residues. The CDR3 reads CASSYSNNQPQHF. Written as DNA, the CDR3 is TGTGCCAGCAGTTACTCCAACAATCAGCCCCAGCATTTT.

The CDR3 DNA sequence: TGTGCCAGCAGCCTGGGACAGGGGCTTAATGAAAAACTGTTTTTT. Its protein product is CASSLGQGLNEKLFF. This chain uses TRBV6-5 with TRBJ1-4; 10 nucleotides agree with TRBD1. V lost 6 bases, J lost 4 bases, and 5 bases stayed unmatched. The CDR3 loop spans 15 amino acids. The germline gives CDR1 MNHEY, CDR2 SVGAGI.